This T cell receptor (beta chain) is from a study of T cells in Graves' hyperthyroidism and ophthalmopathy. The germline V gene has CDR1 MNHEY and CDR2 SMNVEV (reference sequence). CDR3 length equals 14 residues. V lost 6 bases and J 3 bases, leaving 12 bases between the germline ends. Authors of the study amplified TCR beta CDR3 regions from RNA transcripts. First-round RT-PCR targeting the TCR CDR3 was performed with the HTBI primer set. TCRdb reprocessed the multiplex PCR reads with MiXCR, giving one entry per CDR3 protein. Among around 370,000 distinct CDR3 sequences, under 20% were seen once, and the ten largest hold around 40%.

Source material: blood. The TCR was taken from a man younger than 30 with Graves' ophthalmopathy. The rearrangement uses TRBV27 and TRBJ2-1, with D tentatively TRBD1 (6 bases). CDR3 region: CASRIQGIYNEQFF. CDR3 DNA: TGTGCCAGCAGGATACAGGGAATCTACAATGAGCAGTTCTTC.